This passage covers 28 T cell receptor beta chains from one sample sequenced in a study of T-cell memory formation after mild COVID-19 (dated by TCRdb to the early 2020s). Libraries were prepared through 5' RACE. The sample was run on an Illumina NovaSeq 6000. TCRdb handled the public reads itself, with Q25 trimming in fastp and clone calling in MiXCR, and kept productive beta chains. Every distinct CDR3 protein forms one entry, paired with its most common genes and DNA. The sample table lists around 530,000 distinct CDR3 sequences, roughly 20% of them with a count of one. The ten most abundant clones make up about 8.7% of the sample. Sequencing was done on a sample of PBMCs or a T cell subset sorted from them (not recorded which). Receptors were obtained from an adult woman who had mild COVID-19 (a few samples of this study predate the infection). The sample titles of this study are shuffled in the database, so cell type and time point are left out; the donor was told from shared clones.

This chain's CDR3 is CASKLLGTDTQYF. The DNA for the CDR3 is TGTGCCAGCAAGTTACTAGGGACAGATACGCAGTATTTT. The chain employs TRBV2 and TRBJ2-3; perhaps TRBD2 as D (5 bases). The CDR3 extends over 13 amino acids. The germline V gene encodes CDR1 SNHLY and CDR2 FYNNEI. Trimming shortened V by 7 bases and J by 3 bases, and 11 bases separated the two germline ends. Filled out from reference TRBV2 and TRBJ2-3, the complete variable domain reads EPEVTQTPSHQVTQMGQEVILRCVPISNHLYFYWYRQILGQKVEFLVSFYNNEISEKSEIFDDQFSVERPDGSNFTLKIRSTKLEDSAMYFCASKLLGTDTQYFGPGTRLTVL.

The rearrangement links TRBV7-9 to TRBJ1-3; D gene ambiguous. Deletions cut 1 base from V and 0 bases from J, with 7 bases between. Germline V gives CDR1 SEHNR, CDR2 FQNEAQ (reference sequence). There are 15 residues in the CDR3. CDR3 loop: CASSLEHSSGNTIYF. The CDR3 DNA reads as TGTGCCAGCAGCTTAGAACACAGCTCTGGAAACACCATATATTTT.

The CDR3 loop reads CASSPYTGGKETQYF. CDR3 coding DNA: TGTGCCAGCAGCCCGTACACAGGGGGCAAAGAGACCCAGTACTTC. This chain connects TRBV6-5 to TRBJ2-5; 9 bases fit TRBD1. Germline V gene data show CDR1 as MNHEY and CDR2 as SVGAGI. With V trimmed by 6 bases and J by 3 bases, 8 bases remained unmatched. This CDR3 has 15 amino acids.

The chain is built from TRBV6-5 and TRBJ2-7, with 10 bases aligning to TRBD2. The trim removed 5 bases at V and 3 bases at J, leaving 4 bases unmatched. This CDR3 has 14 amino acids. Germline V gene sequence: CDR1 MNHEY, CDR2 SVGAGI. In DNA form, the CDR3 reads TGTGCCAGCAGTAGCGGGAGGGCCCGCTACGAGCAGTACTTC. Its translation is CASSSGRARYEQYF.

The chain combines TRBV2 with TRBJ2-1; 7 bases map to TRBD1. The V gene's germline CDR1 is SNHLY and CDR2 FYNNEI. This CDR3 is 13 amino acids long. J was trimmed by 11 bases and V by 6 bases; bases with no gene match: 10. CDR3 sequence reads: CASRKRQGTQQFF. The CDR3 DNA follows: TGTGCCAGCAGGAAACGACAGGGTACGCAGCAGTTCTTC.

The V gene is TRBV14, the J gene TRBJ2-5; perhaps TRBD2 as D (5 bases). V lost 2 bases and J lost 0, with 7 bases in between. This CDR3 has 14 amino acids. Per the germline V gene, CDR1 is SGHDN and CDR2 is FVKESK. The CDR3 DNA sequence: TGTGCCAGCAGCCAATGGCGGGACCAAGAGACCCAGTACTTC. Residues: CASSQWRDQETQYF.

The V gene is TRBV29-1, the J gene TRBJ1-2; 7 bases are a match to TRBD1. This CDR3 is built from 14 residues. V shed 2 bases and J 5 bases; nucleotides not matched to a gene: 8. CDR1 is SQVTM and CDR2 is ANQGSEA in the germline V gene. This CDR3 is CSVEMGTETYGYTF. The CDR3 bases are TGCAGCGTTGAAATGGGGACAGAGACATATGGCTACACCTTC.

In its sample, this clonotype was seen a few times. This chain links TRBV10-3 with TRBJ1-2; D call uncertain. The CDR3 runs to 13 residues. Per the germline V gene, CDR1 is ENHRY and CDR2 is SYGVKD. Trimming took off 8 bases at V and 3 bases at J, with 13 bases between the two ends. The CDR3 bases are TGTGCCATCCAGGAATCAGGAGACTATGGCTACACCTTC. It specifies CAIQESGDYGYTF.

CDR3 loop: CSASLINRGPYEQYF. The CDR3 region has the DNA TGCAGTGCCTCACTGATCAACAGGGGACCCTACGAGCAGTACTTC. The V gene is TRBV29-1, the J gene TRBJ2-7, with 7 bases lining up with TRBD1. Germline CDR1 SQVTM, CDR2 ANQGSEA. The CDR3 sequence is 15 residues long.

J is TRBJ2-7 and V is TRBV5-1, with TRBD1 matching over 10 bases. Unmatched junction bases numbered 7, after V lost 5 bases and J lost 5 bases. The CDR3 covers 14 residues. Germline assignment: CDR1 SGHRS and CDR2 YFSETQ. For the CDR3, the DNA is TGCGCCAGCAGAGTGAGGGACAGGGGCCACGAGCAGTACTTC. Translating gives CASRVRDRGHEQYF.

This clonotype was observed a handful of times. The V and J genes are TRBV29-1 and TRBJ1-1; no clear D. The CDR3 runs 11 residues. Germline V gives CDR1 SQVTM, CDR2 ANQGSEA. The V end was cut by 6 bases, the J end by 3 bases, with 8 bases between. CDR3 protein: CSVDEYTEAFF. DNA for the CDR3: TGCAGCGTGGATGAGTACACTGAAGCTTTCTTT. The complete variable domain, with remaining parts taken from reference TRBV29-1 and TRBJ1-1, reads SAVISQKPSRDICQRGTSLTIQCQVDSQVTMMFWYRQQPGQSLTLIATANQGSEATYESGFVIDKFPISRPNLTFSTLTVSNMSPEDSSIYLCSVDEYTEAFFGQGTRLTVV.

This clonotype has a handful of counts. The chain combines TRBV12-3 or TRBV12-4 with TRBJ2-7; D assignment may be TRBD1 or TRBD2 (5 bases each). V lost 6 bases and J 3 bases, leaving 9 bases between the germline ends. This CDR3 has 12 amino acids. The CDR3 sequence: CASRGRFYEQYF. The CDR3 nucleotides read TGTGCCAGCAGGGGACGGTTCTACGAGCAGTACTTC.

This rearrangement joins TRBV7-2 to TRBJ2-2; perhaps TRBD1 as D (6 bases). This CDR3 is 15 amino acids long. V gave up 4 bases and J gave up 1 base, with 10 bases separating them. Germline V CDR1 and CDR2: SGHTA, FQGNSA. The CDR3 bases are TGTGCCAGCAGCTCTACGACAGGGAACACCGGGGAGCTGTTTTTT. This encodes CASSSTTGNTGELFF.

The chain employs TRBV20-1 and TRBJ1-1; tentative D call: TRBD1 (6 bases). The germline CDR1 and CDR2 sequences are DFQATT and SNEGSKA (reference sequence). This CDR3 spans 14 amino acids. V was clipped by 6 bases and J by 5 bases, with 19 bases between them. CDR3 nucleotide sequence: TGCAGTGCAACCACAGGGCGCTCGAAAACTGAAGCTTTCTTT. Protein product: CSATTGRSKTEAFF.

The table lists this clonotype with a few counts. V gene TRBV6-5 combines with J gene TRBJ2-7; 7 bases map to TRBD2. This CDR3 contains 15 residues. J was trimmed by 0 bases and V by 5 bases; bases with no gene match: 7. Germline CDR1 MNHEY, CDR2 SVGAGI. CDR3 nucleotides: TGTGCCAGCAGTACACCGGGACTACACTCCTACGAGCAGTACTTC. Protein: CASSTPGLHSYEQYF.

The rearrangement links TRBV7-6 to TRBJ1-2; D not certain. The CDR3 has 13 amino acids. Germline V gene lookup returns CDR1 SGHVS and CDR2 FNYEAQ. V was pared by 3 bases and J by 8 bases, with 13 bases between. CDR3 coding DNA: TGTGCCAGCAGCTTCCGTCGAGACGGGGGCTACACCTTC. Translating gives CASSFRRDGGYTF.

This clonotype was recorded many times. The rearrangement joins TRBV4-2 to TRBJ2-1; 7 nucleotides match TRBD2. Germline CDR1 and CDR2: LGHNA and YNFKEQ. The ends lost 1 base at V and 3 bases at J; junction bases unmatched: 6. The CDR3 is made up of 16 amino acids. In nucleotides, the CDR3 is TGTGCCAGCAGCCAAGGCGGCGGGAGCGACTACAATGAGCAGTTCTTC. Translating gives CASSQGGGSDYNEQFF.

The chain links TRBV2 to TRBJ2-3, with D unresolved. The germline gives CDR1 SNHLY, CDR2 FYNNEI. The CDR3 is 13 amino acids. Trimming took 3 bases from V and 6 from J, leaving 10 bases between them. CDR3: CASSDSRWDTQYF. The DNA of the CDR3 is TGTGCCAGCAGTGATTCCCGGTGGGATACGCAGTATTTT.

This clonotype was counted only a few times. The genes are TRBV19 and TRBJ2-1; D tentatively fits TRBD1 or TRBD2 (6 bases each). V dropped 3 bases and J dropped 10 bases, with 10 bases sitting between them. CDR1 is LNHDA, CDR2 SQIVND, per germline (reference sequence). The CDR3 sequence is 12 residues long. In nucleotides, the CDR3 is TGTGCCAGTAGTATTGGGGGGCGGGAGCAGTTCTTC. Its translation is CASSIGGREQFF.

This clonotype was recorded a few times. The chain recombines TRBV7-9 with TRBJ2-2; the match to TRBD2 covers 12 bases. Germline CDR1 and CDR2: SEHNR and FQNEAQ (reference sequence). The CDR3 consists of 17 residues. With 5 bases clipped from V and 4 bases from J, the junction kept 8 bases outside the gene matches. In DNA form, the CDR3 reads TGTGCCAGCAGCGGAGCTCGACTAGCGGGAGTCACCGGGGAGCTGTTTTTT. Translation gives CASSGARLAGVTGELFF. The whole variable domain, filled in from reference TRBV7-9 and TRBJ2-2, reads DTGVSQNPRHKITKRGQNVTFRCDPISEHNRLYWYRQTLGQGPEFLTYFQNEAQLEKSRLLSDRFSAERPKGSFSTLEIQRTEQGDSAMYLCASSGARLAGVTGELFFGEGSRLTVL.

The J gene is TRBJ1-2, the V gene TRBV4-2; TRBD1 aligns across 12 bases. With 1 base clipped from V and 4 bases from J, the junction kept 4 bases outside the gene matches. The CDR3 runs to 16 residues. The germline V gene encodes CDR1 LGHNA and CDR2 YNFKEQ. As DNA, the CDR3 is TGTGCCAGCAGCCAAGTGGGGACAGGGGGCGCCTATGGCTACACCTTC. Translated, it gives CASSQVGTGGAYGYTF.

The chain uses TRBV27 and TRBJ2-3; 13 bases are shared with TRBD2. The CDR3 sequence is 16 residues long. V shed 5 bases, J shed 5 bases, and the junction held 7 bases outside the gene matches. The germline V gene has CDR1 MNHEY and CDR2 SMNVEV (reference sequence). The DNA of the CDR3 is TGTGCCAGCAGTCCAGGACTAGCGGGAGTTGAAGATACGCAGTATTTT. It yields the protein CASSPGLAGVEDTQYF.

This rearrangement joins TRBV18 to TRBJ2-1, with 13 bases fitting TRBD2. With 1 base clipped from V and 0 bases from J, the junction kept 6 bases outside the gene matches. The CDR3 runs 19 residues. Germline values: CDR1 KGHSH, CDR2 LQKENI. The CDR3 sequence is CASSPQTSGRVSSYNEQFF. The CDR3 region has the DNA TGTGCCAGCTCACCACAAACTAGCGGGAGGGTCAGCTCCTACAATGAGCAGTTCTTC.

This rearrangement joins TRBV5-1 to TRBJ1-2, with D unresolved. CDR1 is SGHRS and CDR2 is YFSETQ in the germline V gene. The CDR3 length is 15 residues. The V end was cut by 4 bases, the J end by 2 bases, with 15 bases between. CDR3 region: CASSPDLTGNYGYTF. CDR3 nucleotides: TGCGCCAGCAGCCCGGACCTCACCGGGAACTATGGCTACACCTTC.

There are a few counts of this clonotype. The chain carries TRBV19 and TRBJ2-3; 10 bases align to TRBD2. V shed 4 bases, J shed 2 bases, and the junction held 6 bases outside the gene matches. Germline V gene data show CDR1 as LNHDA and CDR2 as SQIVND (reference sequence). This CDR3 has 16 residues. The CDR3 loop is CASSTPLAGITDTQYF. In DNA, the CDR3 is TGTGCCAGTAGTACTCCACTAGCGGGGATCACAGATACGCAGTATTTT.

This clonotype was counted between two and nine times. The chain employs TRBV14 and TRBJ2-1, with a tentative D call TRBD1 (6 bases). Trimming cost V 6 bases and J 6 bases, with 18 bases left between them. Germline loops: CDR1 SGHDN, CDR2 FVKESK. The CDR3 spans 15 residues. CDR3 sequence reads: CASSPGQTLLNEQFF. CDR3 DNA sequence: TGTGCCAGCAGTCCCGGACAGACCTTACTCAATGAGCAGTTCTTC.

The rearrangement uses TRBV7-9 and TRBJ1-2; no definite D call. With 1 base removed from V and 2 bases from J, the gap between germline ends came to 11 bases. The CDR3 consists of 15 residues. Germline CDR1 is SEHNR and CDR2 is FQNEAQ (reference sequence). CDR3 nucleotides: TGTGCCAGCAGCTTAGTGGTCATTACAAACTATGGCTACACCTTC. The encoded protein is CASSLVVITNYGYTF.

This clonotype has only a few counts. V is TRBV5-1 and J is TRBJ1-2; TRBD1 might be the D (5 bases). Trimming cost V 5 bases and J 8 bases, with 16 bases left between them. Germline lookup yields CDR1 SGHRS and CDR2 YFSETQ. The CDR3 is 13 amino acids. CDR3: CASSSESGQGYTF. The CDR3 coding sequence is TGCGCCAGCAGTTCGGAGTCAGGGCAGGGCTACACCTTC.